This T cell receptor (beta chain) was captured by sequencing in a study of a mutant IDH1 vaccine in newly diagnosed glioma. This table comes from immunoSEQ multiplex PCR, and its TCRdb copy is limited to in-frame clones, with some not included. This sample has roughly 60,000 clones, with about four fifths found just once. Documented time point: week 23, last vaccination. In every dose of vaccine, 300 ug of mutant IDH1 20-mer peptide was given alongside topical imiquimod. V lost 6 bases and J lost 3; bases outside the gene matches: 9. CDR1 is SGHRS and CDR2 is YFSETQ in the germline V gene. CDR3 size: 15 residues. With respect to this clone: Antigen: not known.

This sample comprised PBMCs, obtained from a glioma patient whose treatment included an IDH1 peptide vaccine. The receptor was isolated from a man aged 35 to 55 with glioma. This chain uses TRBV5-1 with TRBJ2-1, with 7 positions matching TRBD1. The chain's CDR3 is CASTFRQGYYNEQFF. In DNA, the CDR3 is TGCGCCAGCACCTTCAGACAGGGATACTACAATGAGCAGTTCTTC.